One and the same sample provided the 22 T cell receptor beta chains below, sequenced in a study of patients and donors after allogeneic stem cell transplantation. MiXCR, run by TCRdb on the RT-PCR reads, gives a single entry per CDR3 protein. The data contain around 240,000 distinct CDR3 sequences, 13% to 15% of them seen just once; the ten biggest clones take up around 10%. What was sequenced was blood, either unsorted or a sorted T cell fraction (not recorded which). Every receptor here comes from a human donor who was either an allogeneic HSCT recipient or a stem cell or donor lymphocyte infusion donor (not recorded which). It is not recorded whose cells these are; they may come from a transplant donor.

Remarks on this clonotype: It may be a read error: a sequence one base away is much more abundant. V is TRBV7-3 and J is TRBJ2-3; the D gene is possibly TRBD1 (6 bases). The J call may be in error: the DNA end matches TRBJ1-5 better. The CDR3 runs to 18 residues. Germline V gene data show CDR1 as SGHTA and CDR2 as FQGTGA. DNA for the CDR3: TGTGCCAGCAGCTTAAGAGGGGAGCGGGGGGGCTCCCCAGATACGCAGCATTTT. Protein sequence: CASSLRGERGGSPDTQHF.

The genes are TRBV5-1 and TRBJ2-7, with D perhaps being TRBD1 or TRBD2 (6 bases each). This CDR3 is built from 15 residues. V lost 4 bases to trimming and J lost 5 bases, with 19 bases between them. CDR1 and CDR2 from the germline V gene are SGHRS and YFSETQ. This CDR3 reads CASSPSEGVFHEQYF. In nucleotides, the CDR3 is TGCGCCAGCAGCCCATCGGAGGGGGTCTTCCACGAGCAGTACTTC.

Many counts were recorded for this clonotype. The chain joins TRBV3-1 to TRBJ2-7, with 8 bases lining up with TRBD2. The germline gives CDR1 LGHDT, CDR2 YNNKEL (reference sequence). The CDR3 has 14 residues. Losses at the gene ends were 5 bases for V and 2 bases for J; bases not matched to a gene: 5. DNA of the CDR3: TGTGCCAGCAGCTTTCGCGGGAGGACCTACGAGCAGTACTTC. Its protein is CASSFRGRTYEQYF.

A few counts support this clonotype. The chain couples TRBV7-2 to TRBJ1-6, with TRBD1 matching 7 bases. With V trimmed by 1 base and J by 6 bases, 6 bases remained unmatched. Germline loops: CDR1 SGHTA, CDR2 FQGNSA. The CDR3 spans 16 residues. In DNA form, the CDR3 reads TGTGCCAGCAGCTTAGGGACAGGTGGGAGTAATTCACCCCTCCACTTT. This sequence encodes CASSLGTGGSNSPLHF.

This chain uses TRBV7-3 with TRBJ2-2; 9 nucleotides match TRBD1. The CDR3 covers 18 residues. The V segment lost 3 bases and the J segment 6 bases; nucleotides outside the gene matches: 14. The germline V gene encodes CDR1 SGHTA and CDR2 FQGTGA. In nucleotides, the CDR3 is TGTGCCAGCAGCTTGACCCGGGACAGGGTGTTTGCTGCCGGGGAGCTGTTTTTT. Protein product: CASSLTRDRVFAAGELFF.

This clonotype was counted ten times or more. The rearrangement links TRBV24-1 to TRBJ2-5; 9 bases agree with TRBD2. The CDR3 contains 17 residues. The germline CDR1 and CDR2 sequences are KGHDR and SFDVKD. V lost 4 bases, J lost 1 base, and 9 bases stayed unmatched. The CDR3 nucleotides read TGTGCCACCAGTGAGGTGTTGGCTAGCGGGGCCCAAGAGACCCAGTACTTC. Its protein is CATSEVLASGAQETQYF.

This clonotype was found a few times. V gene TRBV3-1 combines with J gene TRBJ2-7; D remains unclear. The CDR3 loop spans 14 amino acids. Per the germline V gene, CDR1 is LGHDT and CDR2 is YNNKEL (reference sequence). Trimming took off 1 base at V and 6 bases at J, with 13 bases between the two ends. CDR3: CASSQGGSSREQYF. CDR3 sequence (DNA): TGTGCCAGCAGCCAAGGGGGTAGCTCCCGCGAGCAGTACTTC.

This clonotype was recorded a few times. DNA for the CDR3: TGCGCCAGCAGCGCGACTAGCTTCAATGAGCAGTTCTTC. Translating gives CASSATSFNEQFF. The J gene is TRBJ2-1, the V gene TRBV5-1; 7 bases align to TRBD2. The CDR3 loop spans 13 amino acids. Germline values: CDR1 SGHRS, CDR2 YFSETQ. V shed 4 bases, J shed 6 bases, and the junction held 4 bases outside the gene matches. The full variable domain, completed using reference TRBV5-1 and TRBJ2-1, is KAGVTQTPRYLIKTRGQQVTLSCSPISGHRSVSWYQQTPGQGLQFLFEYFSETQRNKGNFPGRFSGRQFSNSRSEMNVSTLELGDSALYLCASSATSFNEQFFGPGTRLTVL.

This clonotype was seen a handful of times. The V and J genes are TRBV7-2 and TRBJ2-3; D gene ambiguous. The V end was cut by 5 bases, the J end by 2 bases, with 8 bases between. The length of the CDR3 is 13 residues. Germline lookup yields CDR1 SGHTA and CDR2 FQGNSA. In DNA form, the CDR3 reads TGTGCCAGCAGCCGGATCTCCACAGATACGCAGTATTTT. Translation gives CASSRISTDTQYF. Supplemented by reference TRBV7-2 and TRBJ2-3, the full variable domain reads GAGVSQSPSNKVTEKGKDVELRCDPISGHTALYWYRQSLGQGLEFLIYFQGNSAPDKSGLPSDRFSAERTGGSVSTLTIQRTQQEDSAVYLCASSRISTDTQYFGPGTRLTVL.

This clonotype has more than one count but fewer than ten. The chain recombines TRBV3-1 with TRBJ1-1, with TRBD1 identical over 7 bases. The trim removed 2 bases at V and 6 bases at J, leaving 9 bases unmatched. Germline assignment: CDR1 LGHDT and CDR2 YNNKEL (reference sequence). The length of the CDR3 is 15 residues. CDR3 in DNA: TGTGCCAGCAGCCAAAAAAAGGGGGCGGGCGCTGAAGCTTTCTTT. Protein sequence: CASSQKKGAGAEAFF.

The chain combines TRBV12-3 or TRBV12-4 with TRBJ2-1; the match to TRBD2 covers 7 bases. The CDR3 covers 13 residues. Trimming cost V 3 bases and J 6 bases; bases outside gene matches: 2. The CDR3 nucleotides read TGTGCCAGCAGTTTGACTAGCCGCAATGAGCAGTTCTTC. Protein product: CASSLTSRNEQFF.

This clonotype was counted a few times. V is TRBV20-1 and J is TRBJ2-7, with 7 nucleotides matching TRBD1. Germline CDR1 reads DFQATT; CDR2 reads SNEGSKA (reference sequence). V gave up 5 bases and J gave up 3 bases; unmatched junction bases: 10. This CDR3 has 14 amino acids. The CDR3 here is CSAGRGQRDYEQYF. The CDR3 DNA is TGCAGTGCTGGCCGGGGACAGAGAGACTACGAGCAGTACTTC.

The rearrangement joins TRBV7-9 to TRBJ2-1; D gene unclear. Germline-derived CDR1 and CDR2 are SEHNR and FQNEAQ (reference sequence). Trimming took 5 bases from V and 4 from J, leaving 18 bases between them. This CDR3 is built from 16 residues. CDR3 DNA sequence: TGTGCCAGCAGCCTCCTCGTGGGCCTCAAGTACAATGAGCAGTTCTTC. Residues: CASSLLVGLKYNEQFF.

The sample holds many counts of this clonotype. J is TRBJ2-3 and V is TRBV10-3; tentative D call: TRBD2 (7 bases). The length of the CDR3 is 15 residues. Germline lookup yields CDR1 ENHRY and CDR2 SYGVKD. Trimming removed 10 bases from V and 0 bases from J, with 17 bases in between. The CDR3 sequence: CATRGAGASTDTQYF. In nucleotides, the CDR3 is TGTGCCACCAGAGGGGCGGGGGCCAGCACAGATACGCAGTATTTT.

In its sample, this clonotype was seen many times. The chain carries TRBV12-3 or TRBV12-4 and TRBJ2-7, with TRBD2 matching over 10 bases. V lost 6 bases, J lost 0 bases, and 5 bases stayed unmatched. The CDR3 loop spans 15 amino acids. The CDR3 DNA is TGTGCCAGCAGGGGACTAGCGTCGAGCTCCTACGAGCAGTACTTC. It encodes CASRGLASSSYEQYF.

This chain joins TRBV5-6 and TRBJ2-3; 10 bases fit TRBD2. CDR3 length: 16 residues. The J segment lost 6 bases and the V segment lost 2 bases, leaving 9 bases of the junction unmatched. Germline CDR1 SGHDT, CDR2 YYEEEE. Written as DNA, the CDR3 is TGTGCCAGCAGCTTCGGACTAGCGGATAGTACGGATACGCAGTATTTT. Translation: CASSFGLADSTDTQYF.

The gene calls are TRBV2 and TRBJ2-5; 9 bases agree with TRBD1. CDR3 length: 13 residues. The germline V gene encodes CDR1 SNHLY and CDR2 FYNNEI. V lost 7 bases and J lost 7; bases outside the gene matches: 7. CDR3 amino acids: CASKGTGSGTQYF. The CDR3 DNA sequence: TGTGCCAGCAAAGGGACAGGGAGTGGGACCCAGTACTTC.

A few counts support this clonotype. This sequence joins TRBV5-1 and TRBJ1-2; 12 bases are shared with TRBD1. With 1 base clipped from V and 7 bases from J, the junction kept 8 bases outside the gene matches. Germline V CDR1 and CDR2: SGHRS, YFSETQ. The CDR3 runs 16 residues. The CDR3 loop is CASSLPEGQGASGYTF. CDR3 DNA sequence: TGCGCCAGCAGCTTGCCGGAGGGACAGGGGGCGAGTGGCTACACCTTC.

Comment on this clonotype: This is likely an artifact of a read error, given a far larger clone one base away. J is TRBJ1-3 and V is TRBV13; a weak D match, TRBD1 (5 bases). There are 14 residues in the CDR3. V was clipped by 2 bases and J by 2 bases, with 7 bases between them. CDR1 and CDR2 from the germline V gene are PRHDT and FYEKMQ (reference sequence). As DNA, the CDR3 is TGTGCCAGCAGCTTACAGGGACCTGGAAACACCATATATTTT. Amino acid sequence: CASSLQGPGNTIYF. The variable domain in full, with the rest retrieved from reference TRBV13 and TRBJ1-3, is AAGVIQSPRHLIKEKRETATLKCYPIPRHDTVYWYQQGPGQDPQFLISFYEKMQSDKGSIPDRFSAQQFSDYHSELNMSSLELGDSALYFCASSLQGPGNTIYFGEGSWLTVV.

The chain links TRBV20-1 to TRBJ2-7; 8 bases match TRBD2. The V and J ends lost 6 bases and 3 bases, in that order; junction bases with no gene match: 10. CDR1 is DFQATT, CDR2 SNEGSKA, per germline (reference sequence). This CDR3 has 14 amino acids. CDR3 nucleotide sequence: TGCAGTGCCCCTTCAGCGGGGGCCCTCTACGAGCAGTACTTC. As protein: CSAPSAGALYEQYF.

In this sample, this clonotype turned up many times. The rearrangement uses TRBV3-1 and TRBJ1-5; the D gene is possibly TRBD1 (6 bases). V lost 4 bases, J lost 2 bases, and 9 bases lay in between. CDR1 is LGHDT, CDR2 YNNKEL, per germline (reference sequence). The CDR3 is 14 residues long. CDR3: CASSRRGGNQPQHF. The CDR3 DNA follows: TGTGCCAGCAGCCGCAGGGGCGGCAATCAGCCCCAGCATTTT.

This clonotype was recorded at least ten times. This chain connects TRBV4-3 to TRBJ1-2; TRBD1 might be the D (6 bases). Per the germline V gene, CDR1 is LGHNA and CDR2 is YSLEER. This CDR3 has 15 residues. V gave up 0 bases and J gave up 5 bases, with 13 bases separating them. The CDR3 region is CASSQDRGARYGYTF. CDR3 in DNA: TGCGCCAGCAGCCAAGATAGGGGGGCCCGGTATGGCTACACCTTC.